This passage covers 18 T cell receptor beta chains from one sample sequenced in a study of human T cells and chemical hapten exposure. Time point here: patch test 1, 2 weeks after DPC sensitization. Regarding treatment: therapeutic diphenylcyclopropenone sensitization with weekly scalp DPC. In TCRdb, the RACE reads were re-called with MiXCR into one record per CDR3 protein. In the table there are around 50,000 distinct CDR3 sequences, about 9.3% of which are singletons. The sequences come from whole blood, collected in connection with sensitization to the hapten diphenylcyclopropenone (DPC). The source is a woman aged 40-49 years with alopecia areata. Some clones in this sample may be carry-over from other donors' samples.

This clonotype was observed at least ten times. This chain uses TRBV12-3 or TRBV12-4 with TRBJ2-4; D unclear. Trimming removed 5 bases from V and 7 bases from J, with 6 bases in between. The CDR3 has 11 amino acids. The CDR3 here is CASSRRNIQYF. For the CDR3, the DNA is TGTGCCAGCAGTCGCAGGAACATTCAGTACTTC.

This clonotype was recorded many times. The chain combines TRBV12-3 or TRBV12-4 with TRBJ2-5; D might be TRBD2 (5 bases). V was pared by 3 bases and J by 1 base, with 6 bases between. The CDR3 sequence is 13 residues long. The DNA of the CDR3 is TGTGCCAGCAGTTTCCGGGGCCAAGAGACCCAGTACTTC. Translation gives CASSFRGQETQYF.

The sample holds a few counts of this clonotype. This chain uses TRBV20-1 with TRBJ1-1; no clear D. CDR3 length equals 13 residues. CDR1 and CDR2 from the germline V gene are DFQATT and SNEGSKA (reference sequence). Deletions cut 7 bases from V and 0 bases from J, with 12 bases between. CDR3 nucleotide sequence: TGCAGTGTTGGTGCAGCTATGAACACTGAAGCTTTCTTT. Translation gives CSVGAAMNTEAFF.

The J gene is TRBJ2-5, the V gene TRBV10-3; 10 positions match TRBD1. The V segment lost 8 bases and the J segment 5 bases; nucleotides outside the gene matches: 5. There are 13 residues in the CDR3. Germline CDR1 is ENHRY and CDR2 is SYGVKD. Written as DNA, the CDR3 is TGTGCCATCGCCGGGACAGGGGCGGAGACCCAGTACTTC. It codes for CAIAGTGAETQYF.

This clonotype was seen many times. The chain couples TRBV11-2 to TRBJ2-2; D gene uncertain. This CDR3 has 13 residues. In germline, CDR1 is SGHAT, CDR2 FQNNGV. The ends were cut back, 3 bases at V and 2 bases at J, with 4 bases in the middle. In DNA, the CDR3 is TGTGCCAGCAGCTTTTCCAACACCGGGGAGCTGTTTTTT. Protein sequence: CASSFSNTGELFF.

This clonotype was seen a handful of times. J is TRBJ1-4 and V is TRBV9; the D is unclear. Deletions cut 0 bases from V and 7 bases from J, with 13 bases between. The length of the CDR3 is 15 residues. Germline V gene sequence: CDR1 SGDLS, CDR2 YYNGEE. The chain's CDR3 is CASSVDEGQGEKLFF. Here the CDR3 DNA reads TGTGCCAGCAGCGTAGACGAGGGCCAAGGTGAAAAACTGTTTTTT.

This clonotype was seen repeatedly, ten times or more. The chain couples TRBV2 to TRBJ2-5; TRBD2 aligns across 12 bases. This CDR3 has 14 residues. Unmatched junction bases numbered 2, after V lost 7 bases and J lost 2 bases. CDR1 and CDR2 from the germline V gene are SNHLY and FYNNEI. CDR3 sequence (DNA): TGTGCCAGCAAGACTAGCGGGGGTCAAGAGACCCAGTACTTC. Its protein product is CASKTSGGQETQYF.

This clonotype has a handful of counts. This sequence joins TRBV4-1 and TRBJ2-4, with TRBD2 as a possible D gene (6 bases). In germline, CDR1 is MGHRA, CDR2 YSYEKL. The CDR3 is 13 residues long. The V and J ends lost 1 base and 7 bases respectively, with 8 bases between them. CDR3 region: CASSQAGVNIQYF. The CDR3 coding sequence is TGCGCCAGCAGCCAAGCGGGGGTTAACATTCAGTACTTC.

This clonotype has at least ten counts. The CDR3 loop is CASSLGQGMGELFF. For the CDR3, the DNA is TGTGCCAGCAGCTTGGGACAGGGGATGGGGGAGCTGTTTTTT. The chain uses TRBV7-2 and TRBJ2-2; TRBD1 matches at 10 bases. From germline, CDR1 is SGHTA and CDR2 FQGNSA. V trimming: 3 bases; J trimming: 8 bases; junction bases outside the gene matches: 3. The CDR3 runs 14 residues. The full variable domain, in which reference TRBV7-2 and TRBJ2-2 provide the parts outside the CDR3, is GAGVSQSPSNKVTEKGKDVELRCDPISGHTALYWYRQSLGQGLEFLIYFQGNSAPDKSGLPSDRFSAERTGGSVSTLTIQRTQQEDSAVYLCASSLGQGMGELFFGEGSRLTVL.

This clonotype was seen many times. The rearrangement links TRBV4-2 to TRBJ1-5; D is ambiguous. The germline V gene has CDR1 LGHNA and CDR2 YNFKEQ. This CDR3 is built from 15 residues. V dropped 0 bases and J dropped 7 bases, with 13 bases sitting between them. The DNA for the CDR3 is TGTGCCAGCAGCCAAGAGAGGTTAGGCGGGCAGCCCCAGCATTTT. Amino acids: CASSQERLGGQPQHF.

The table lists this clonotype with a few counts. The chain employs TRBV20-1 and TRBJ1-6; possibly TRBD1 for D (5 bases). Trimming cost V 0 bases and J 7 bases, with 10 bases left between them. The CDR3 runs to 14 residues. Germline loops: CDR1 DFQATT, CDR2 SNEGSKA (reference sequence). The DNA for the CDR3 is TGCAGTGCTAGAGAGGGGGAAAGCAATTCACCCCTCCACTTT. Its translation: CSAREGESNSPLHF.

Remarks on this clonotype: Given a much more abundant clone one base away, this may be a read error. The conserved closing phenylalanine or tryptophan is absent in this CDR3, likely reflecting a read error. V is TRBV4-1 and J is TRBJ1-2, with 7 positions matching TRBD1. CDR1 MGHRA and CDR2 YSYEKL come from the germline V gene. J lost 8 bases, V lost 6 bases, and 9 bases had no gene match. The CDR3 length is 13 residues. The CDR3 DNA reads as TGCGCCAGCAGTCCCGACAGGGATCTAGGCTACACCTCC. Residues: CASSPDRDLGYTS.

This clonotype has more than one count but fewer than ten. The chain links TRBV3-1 to TRBJ1-5; D is ambiguous. Between the trimmed V and J ends, which lost 0 bases and 7 bases, there was a span of 7 bases. CDR1 LGHDT and CDR2 YNNKEL come from the germline V gene (reference sequence). This CDR3 region has 13 residues. CDR3 nucleotides: TGTGCCAGCAGCCAAGACGGATACCAGCCCCAGCATTTT. Translation: CASSQDGYQPQHF.

This clonotype has at least ten counts. The V and J genes are TRBV18 and TRBJ2-7, with D perhaps matching TRBD1 (6 bases). CDR1 and CDR2 (germline): KGHSH, LQKENI. V was trimmed by 6 bases and J by 1 base, leaving 10 bases between them. The CDR3 has 13 residues. CDR3 nucleotides: TGTGCCAGCTCCCGGGACATATCCTACGAGCAGTACTTC. It yields the protein CASSRDISYEQYF.

V is TRBV30 and J is TRBJ2-7; either TRBD1 or TRBD2 may supply D (6 bases each). CDR3 length equals 15 residues. Trimming cost V 2 bases and J 3 bases, with 17 bases left between them. Germline V CDR1 and CDR2: GTSNPN, SVGIG (reference sequence). The CDR3 bases are TGTGCCTGGAGTCCGGCCATGGGGGGACACTACGAGCAGTACTTC. Amino acids: CAWSPAMGGHYEQYF.

This clonotype was counted only a few times. V gene TRBV7-9 combines with J gene TRBJ1-4, with unresolved D. This CDR3 comprises 13 residues. The germline V gene has CDR1 SEHNR and CDR2 FQNEAQ (reference sequence). Trimming pared 5 bases from V and 7 bases from J, leaving 11 bases between. The CDR3 DNA reads as TGTGCCAGCAGCCCGCTTATAAGTGAAAAACTGTTTTTT. Amino acids: CASSPLISEKLFF. Full variable domain (missing parts from reference TRBV7-9 and TRBJ1-4): DTGVSQNPRHKITKRGQNVTFRCDPISEHNRLYWYRQTLGQGPEFLTYFQNEAQLEKSRLLSDRFSAERPKGSFSTLEIQRTEQGDSAMYLCASSPLISEKLFFGSGTQLSVL.

The chain carries TRBV11-2 and TRBJ2-3; TRBD2 matches 13 bases. The CDR3 sequence is 17 residues long. V lost 5 bases and J lost 3; bases outside the gene matches: 8. Per germline, CDR1 SGHAT and CDR2 FQNNGV. The CDR3 spells CASSRHQLAGGTDTQYF. CDR3 nucleotide sequence: TGTGCCAGCAGCCGACACCAACTAGCGGGGGGGACAGATACGCAGTATTTT.

This clonotype was recorded a few times. This sequence joins TRBV11-3 and TRBJ2-1, with TRBD1 matching over 9 bases. Germline CDR1 SGHNT, CDR2 YENEEA. This CDR3 has 15 residues. V was clipped by 5 bases and J by 4 bases; unmatched bases: 6. The CDR3 loop reads CASSLDRGLYNEQFF. The CDR3 DNA reads TGTGCCAGCAGCCTGGACAGGGGACTTTACAATGAGCAGTTCTTC.